Presented here are 8 T cell receptor beta chains from one specimen sequenced in a study of blood T cell repertoires in COVID-19 (TCRdb year 2020). The library was built by means of the immunoSEQ multiplex PCR assay. TCRdb holds this immuneACCESS table with in-frame rearrangements only. Some clones are missing; in checked studies, unresolved V genes explain under half, and the rest has no known cause. The sample data list about 320,000 clones, and 87% of these were observed just once. The ten top clones hold about 9.8% of the sample. Material: PBMCs or T cells enriched from blood (not recorded which). The receptors come from a woman aged 18-35 years who had recovered from COVID-19.

The V gene is TRBV7-9, the J gene TRBJ1-2; D is undetermined. This CDR3 region has 14 residues. The V gene's germline CDR1 is SEHNR and CDR2 FQNEAQ (reference sequence). Trimming took 3 bases from V and 1 from J, leaving 9 bases between them. CDR3 coding DNA: TGTGCCAGCAGCTTGGCAGAAGATAACTATGGCTACACCTTC. Its translation: CASSLAEDNYGYTF. Variable domain in full (rest from reference TRBV7-9 and TRBJ1-2): DTGVSQNPRHKITKRGQNVTFRCDPISEHNRLYWYRQTLGQGPEFLTYFQNEAQLEKSRLLSDRFSAERPKGSFSTLEIQRTEQGDSAMYLCASSLAEDNYGYTFGSGTRLTVV.

This clone was recorded only once. V is TRBV7-2 and J is TRBJ1-2, with D unclear. The CDR3 has 13 residues. V was clipped by 3 bases and J by 1 base, with 6 bases between them. Germline CDR1 is SGHTA and CDR2 is FQGNSA. The CDR3 is CASSFSINYGYTF. The CDR3 coding sequence is TGTGCCAGCAGCTTTTCCATTAACTATGGCTACACCTTC.

The chain's CDR3 is CASSYPSGESSYNEQFF. As DNA, the CDR3 is TGTGCCAGCAGCTACCCAAGCGGGGAAAGCTCCTACAATGAGCAGTTCTTC. The chain carries TRBV7-9 and TRBJ2-1; TRBD2 aligns across 7 bases. Germline CDR1 is SEHNR and CDR2 is FQNEAQ (reference sequence). The J segment lost 0 bases and the V segment lost 4 bases, leaving 9 bases of the junction unmatched. This CDR3 has 17 amino acids.

This clone appeared a few times. V is TRBV27 and J is TRBJ1-6; D perhaps matches TRBD1 (5 bases). There are 16 residues in the CDR3. Germline CDR1 MNHEY, CDR2 SMNVEV (reference sequence). Trimming took 3 bases from V and 7 from J, leaving 16 bases between them. CDR3 protein: CASSLLAPGGNSPLHF. DNA of the CDR3: TGTGCCAGCAGTTTGTTAGCTCCGGGGGGAAATTCACCCCTCCACTTT.

Only one count was recorded for this clone. The CDR3 here is CASSAGLHDNEQFF. For the CDR3, the DNA is TGTGCCAGCAGCGCGGGACTACATGACAATGAGCAGTTCTTC. The chain combines TRBV6-5 with TRBJ2-1; 7 bases are a match to TRBD2. V dropped 6 bases and J dropped 5; count of bases not matched to a gene: 7. The CDR3 runs 14 residues. The germline V gene encodes CDR1 MNHEY and CDR2 SVGAGI.

This clone is a singleton in its sample. V usage is TRBV11-2 and J usage is TRBJ1-5; no clear D. Trimming shortened V by 3 bases and J by 7 bases, and 10 bases separated the two germline ends. In germline, CDR1 is SGHAT, CDR2 FQNNGV. CDR3 size: 13 residues. CDR3 sequence: CASSFSRAQPQHF. DNA of the CDR3: TGTGCCAGCAGCTTTTCGCGGGCCCAGCCCCAGCATTTT.

The chain couples TRBV12-3 or TRBV12-4 to TRBJ2-7, with 8 bases aligning to TRBD1. Losses at the gene ends were 4 bases for V and 6 bases for J; bases not matched to a gene: 2. This CDR3 contains 12 residues. The CDR3 region has the DNA TGTGCCAGCAGTTCGACAGGGGCCGAGCAGTACTTC. It is translated as CASSSTGAEQYF.

The V call is TRBV6-2 or TRBV6-3, the J call TRBJ1-1; the D gene is possibly TRBD1 (5 bases). The CDR3 is 14 residues long. V lost 1 base and J 1 base, leaving 7 bases between the germline ends. Germline V gene lookup returns CDR1 MNHEY and CDR2 SVGEGT. CDR3 region: CASSYFTGNTEAFF. CDR3 bases: TGTGCCAGCAGTTACTTTACAGGGAACACTGAAGCTTTCTTT.